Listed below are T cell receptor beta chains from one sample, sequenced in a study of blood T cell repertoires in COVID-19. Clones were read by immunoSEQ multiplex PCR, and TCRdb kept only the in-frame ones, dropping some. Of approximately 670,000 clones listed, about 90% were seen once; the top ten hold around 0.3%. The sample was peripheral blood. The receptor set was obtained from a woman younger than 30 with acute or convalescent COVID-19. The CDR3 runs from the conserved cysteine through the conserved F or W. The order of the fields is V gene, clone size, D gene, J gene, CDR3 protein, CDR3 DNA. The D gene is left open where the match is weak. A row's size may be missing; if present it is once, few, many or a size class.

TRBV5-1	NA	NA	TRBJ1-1	CASSLEGDIFLEAFF	TGCGCCAGCAGCTTGGAGGGGGACATTTTCCTTGAAGCTTTCTTT
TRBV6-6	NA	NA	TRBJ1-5	CASTQAGNQPQHF	TGTGCCAGCACCCAGGCAGGGAATCAGCCCCAGCATTTT
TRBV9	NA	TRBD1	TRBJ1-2	CASSSNLGTGSNGYTF	TGTGCCAGCAGCTCAAATCTCGGGACAGGGTCCAATGGCTACACCTTC
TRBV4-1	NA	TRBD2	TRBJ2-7	CASSLLGGGGSRLIKIYEQYF	TGCGCCAGCAGCCTCCTCGGAGGCGGGGGGTCCAGACTCATTAAAATTTACGAGCAGTACTTC
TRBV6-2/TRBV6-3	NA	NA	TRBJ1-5	CASSDAGVDQPQHF	TGTGCCAGCAGCGACGCGGGGGTCGATCAGCCCCAGCATTTT
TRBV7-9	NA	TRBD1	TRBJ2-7	CASSLTGGWDEQYF	TGTGCCAGCAGCTTGACAGGGGGCTGGGACGAGCAGTACTTC
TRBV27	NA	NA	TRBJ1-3	CASSLSWQGRNTIYF	TGTGCCAGCAGTTTATCGTGGCAGGGTAGAAACACCATATATTTT
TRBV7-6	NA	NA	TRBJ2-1	CASSQGANEQFF	TGTGCCAGCAGCCAGGGTGCGAATGAGCAGTTCTTC
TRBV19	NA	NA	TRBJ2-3	CASGGRIPSTDTQYF	TGTGCCAGTGGGGGGAGGATACCTAGCACAGATACGCAGTATTTT
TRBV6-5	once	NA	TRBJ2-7	CASRGGYEQYF	TGTGCCAGCAGAGGCGGATACGAGCAGTACTTC
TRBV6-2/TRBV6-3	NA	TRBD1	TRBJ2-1	CASSRQGYDEQFF	TGTGCCAGCAGCCGACAGGGGTACGATGAGCAGTTCTTC
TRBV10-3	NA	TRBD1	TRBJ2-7	CAISGTGQGYEQYF	TGTGCCATCAGTGGGACAGGGCAGGGCTACGAGCAGTACTTC
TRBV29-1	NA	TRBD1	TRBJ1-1	CSVRQGGTEAFF	TGCAGCGTGAGACAGGGGGGCACTGAAGCTTTCTTT
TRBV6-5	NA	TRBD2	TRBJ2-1	CASSYASGGYNEQFF	TGTGCCAGCAGTTACGCCAGCGGGGGCTACAATGAGCAGTTCTTC
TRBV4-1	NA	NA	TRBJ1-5	CASSHAGVNSNQPQHF	TGCGCCAGCAGCCATGCCGGGGTTAATAGCAATCAGCCCCAGCATTTT
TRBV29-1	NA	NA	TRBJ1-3	CSAVVASSGNTIYF	TGCAGCGCTGTGGTGGCCAGCTCTGGAAACACCATATATTTT
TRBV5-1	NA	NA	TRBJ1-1	CASSLAQGRNTEAFF	TGCGCCAGCAGCTTGGCCCAGGGAAGGAACACTGAAGCTTTCTTT
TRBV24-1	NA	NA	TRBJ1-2	CATSDPGKGYGYTF	TGTGCCACCAGTGATCCGGGAAAAGGCTATGGCTACACCTTC
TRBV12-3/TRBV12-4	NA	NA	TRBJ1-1	CASTGNTEAFF	TGTGCCAGCACAGGGAACACTGAAGCTTTCTTT
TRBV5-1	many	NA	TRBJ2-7	CASSLDNSYEQYF	TGCGCCAGCAGCTTGGACAACTCCTACGAGCAGTACTTC
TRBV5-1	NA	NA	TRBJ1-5	CASSPLGGAKQPQHF	TGCGCCAGCAGCCCCCTGGGGGGGGCAAAACAGCCCCAGCATTTT
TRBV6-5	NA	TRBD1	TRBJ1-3	CASRGQSGGNTIYF	TGTGCCAGCAGGGGACAGTCGGGGGGAAACACCATATATTTT
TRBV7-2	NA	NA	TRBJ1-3	CASSLVGTHGNTIYF	TGTGCCAGCAGCTTAGTTGGGACTCATGGAAACACCATATATTTT
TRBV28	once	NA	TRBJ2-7	CASSLARRVRWEQYF	TGTGCCAGCAGTTTAGCCCGGCGGGTAAGATGGGAGCAGTACTTC
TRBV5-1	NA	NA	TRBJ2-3	CASSMSTRGTSTDTQYF	TGCGCCAGCAGCATGTCTACCAGGGGAACTAGCACAGATACGCAGTATTTT
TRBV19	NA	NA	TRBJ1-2	CASSIGEGGIYGYTF	TGTGCCAGTAGTATAGGGGAAGGAGGTATCTATGGCTACACCTTC
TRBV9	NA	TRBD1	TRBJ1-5	CASSEGAELQPQHF	TGTGCCAGCAGCGAGGGGGCTGAACTTCAGCCCCAGCATTTT
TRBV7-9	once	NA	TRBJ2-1	CASSFFVNEQFF	TGTGCCAGCAGCTTTTTCGTGAATGAGCAGTTCTTC
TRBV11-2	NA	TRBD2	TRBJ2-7	CASSLWAASTSDEQYF	TGTGCCAGCAGCTTATGGGCGGCCTCCACTAGCGACGAGCAGTACTTC
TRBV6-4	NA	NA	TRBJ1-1	CASSEEGRDTEAFF	TGTGCCAGCAGTGAGGAGGGTAGGGACACTGAAGCTTTCTTT
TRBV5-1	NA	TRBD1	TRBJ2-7	CASSPGQGALGEQYF	TGCGCCAGCAGCCCGGGACAGGGGGCGTTAGGGGAGCAGTACTTC
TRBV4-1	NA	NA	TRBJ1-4	CASSPPTVTNEKLFF	TGCGCCAGCAGCCCCCCGACAGTTACTAATGAAAAACTGTTTTTT
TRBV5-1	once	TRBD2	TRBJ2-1	CASSLTSGEHNEQFF	TGCGCCAGCAGCTTGACTAGCGGGGAACACAATGAGCAGTTCTTC
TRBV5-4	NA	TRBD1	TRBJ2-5	CASSSSTGQGGETQYF	TGTGCCAGCAGCTCCTCTACTGGACAGGGTGGAGAGACCCAGTACTTC
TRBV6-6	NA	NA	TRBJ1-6	CASSPSPGQAINSPLHF	TGTGCCAGCAGTCCCTCTCCGGGACAAGCCATTAATTCACCCCTCCACTTT
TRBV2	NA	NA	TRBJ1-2	CASSGGNPSYGYTF	TGTGCCAGCAGTGGAGGGAACCCCTCCTATGGCTACACCTTC
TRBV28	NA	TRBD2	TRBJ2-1	CASSLRSGAPNEQFF	TGTGCCAGCAGTTTACGAAGCGGGGCACCGAATGAGCAGTTCTTC
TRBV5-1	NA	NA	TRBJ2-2	CASSWTPGGNTGELFF	TGCGCCAGCAGCTGGACTCCCGGGGGGAACACCGGGGAGCTGTTTTTT
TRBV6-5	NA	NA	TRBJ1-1	CASSGGGPNAEAFF	TGTGCCAGCAGCGGCGGGGGCCCGAACGCTGAAGCTTTCTTT
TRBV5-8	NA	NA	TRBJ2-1	CASSLNPSSYNEQFF	TGTGCCAGCAGCTTGAATCCTAGCTCCTACAATGAGCAGTTCTTC
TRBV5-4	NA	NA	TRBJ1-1	CASSADRRNTEAFF	TGTGCCAGCAGCGCGGACAGAAGGAACACTGAAGCTTTCTTT
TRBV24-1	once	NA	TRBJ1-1	CATSATANTEAFF	TGTGCCACCAGTGCAACAGCGAACACTGAAGCTTTCTTT
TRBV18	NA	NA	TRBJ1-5	CASSIGVNQPQHF	TGTGCCAGCTCCATAGGGGTCAATCAGCCCCAGCATTTT
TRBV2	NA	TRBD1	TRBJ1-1	CASRQLQGAGEAFF	TGTGCCAGCAGGCAACTGCAGGGGGCAGGTGAAGCTTTCTTT
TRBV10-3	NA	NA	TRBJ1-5	CAISESWDINSNQPQHF	TGTGCCATCAGTGAGTCCTGGGACATCAATAGCAATCAGCCCCAGCATTTT
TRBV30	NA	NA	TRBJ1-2	CAWSVHREYGYTF	TGTGCCTGGAGTGTCCACCGGGAGTATGGCTACACCTTC
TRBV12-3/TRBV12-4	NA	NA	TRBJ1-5	CASTLGGQPQHF	TGTGCCAGCACCTTGGGGGGGCAGCCCCAGCATTTT
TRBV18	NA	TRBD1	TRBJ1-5	CASSRGTGENQPQHF	TGTGCCAGCTCACGGGGGACAGGGGAGAATCAGCCCCAGCATTTT
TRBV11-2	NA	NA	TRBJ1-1	CASSPTLEAFF	TGTGCCAGCAGCCCGACGCTGGAGGCTTTCTTT
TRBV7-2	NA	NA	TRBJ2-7	CASSLAYSSYEQYF	TGTGCCAGCAGCTTAGCCTATAGCTCCTACGAGCAGTACTTC
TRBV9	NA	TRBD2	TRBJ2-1	CASSVADGGAMDEQFF	TGTGCCAGCAGCGTAGCCGACGGGGGGGCTATGGATGAGCAGTTCTTC
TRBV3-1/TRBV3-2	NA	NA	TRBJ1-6	CASSDRGSIAPLHF	TGTGCCAGCAGCGACCGGGGGAGTATAGCACCCCTCCACTTT
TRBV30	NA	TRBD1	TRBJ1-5	CAWSGQGLQPQHF	TGTGCCTGGAGTGGACAGGGGCTTCAGCCCCAGCATTTT